This TCR beta chain stems from a study of T cell clones after liver transplantation (dated by TCRdb to between 2019 and 2020). At the level of the whole study: The samples were obtained from ITN030ST, a randomized trial that attempted immunosuppression withdrawal within 2 years after liver transplantation. Of the 8 liver transplant recipients making up the studied cohort, 3 were classified as tolerant and 5 as non-tolerant. Three of the eight recipients were HCV-positive; the others were transplanted for non-autoimmune, non-viral indications. Blood samples were collected pre-transplant, pre-randomization before withdrawal, and post-randomization after either full withdrawal or failed withdrawal. As an antigen-independent comparator for donor-reactive sequences, third party-reactive TCRbeta sequences were also identified from pre-transplant MLRs. Donor-reactive T cell clones were identified by TCRbeta sequencing after a pre-transplant mixed lymphocyte reaction and then tracked in post-transplant blood. Tolerance was defined as complete withdrawal of immunosuppression for at least one year without a rise in liver enzymes beyond twice the upper limit of normal. No induction therapy was given to the subjects, and standard immunosuppression was administered until randomization at 12-24 months post-transplant.

Frozen genomic DNA underwent high-throughput TCRbeta CDR3 sequencing by immunoSEQ, including PCR amplification, mapping, bias correction and internal controls. Per the original workflow: Only productive rearrangements were retained, and each unique TCRbeta sequence was defined by its CDR3 nucleotide sequence together with its V and J gene. For classification of a sequence as donor-reactive, at least 5-fold expansion in CFSE-low cells relative to unstimulated pre-transplant cells and a frequency of at least 0.01% were required. Minimum frequency thresholds were set for each subject on the basis of the unstimulated sample with the lowest template count, so that a detection power of at least 90% was ensured. Jensen-Shannon divergence between the top 1000 TCRbeta sequences after and before transplant was used to measure repertoire turnover. Two-sided Fisher's exact tests were used to test for changes in the detection of donor-reactive sequences. Not all clones reach the TCRdb copy of this immuneACCESS table, which keeps in-frame sequences only. Checked studies attribute under half of the gap to unresolved V genes and leave the rest unexplained. The V and J calls and clone size were taken over from that table, and D and trimming were inferred from the DNA. This sample is represented by about 20,000 clones; roughly 80% of them were singletons. The ten largest clones add up to 35% of the sample.

Unstimulated PBMCs, after thawing, were stained for CD3, CD4 and CD8 and then FACS-sorted into CD3+CD4+ and CD3+CD8+ populations. All 8 studied subjects were randomized to withdrawal of immunosuppression. The Qiagen DNeasy Blood and Tissue Kit was used for isolation of genomic DNA. The full study reports these points: Because no allograft tissue specimens were available, donor-reactive T cells may have migrated into the graft instead of being deleted. Donor-reactive sequences decreased more than third party-reactive sequences, which suggests partial antigen-specific deletion that was not related to withdrawal success. The conclusions were considered preliminary, being limited by small, heterogeneous patient numbers and non-standardized post-transplant time points. In most of the 8 subjects, regardless of tolerance or HCV status, circulating donor-reactive CD4 TCRbeta sequences dropped significantly post-transplant. Once repertoire turnover was taken into account, donor-reactive detection showed a significant reduction for CD4 in 7 of 8 subjects and for CD8 in 8 of 8. In a couple of subjects, low numbers of available donor cells limited the measurable donor-reactive repertoire.

A distance of 10 bases separates the germline ends of V and J, which lose 3 bases and 0 bases respectively. In the germline V gene (reference sequence), CDR1 corresponds to SEHNR and CDR2 to FQNEAQ. Inclusive of the bounding cysteine and phenylalanine, the CDR3 is 15 residues long. Only the CDR3 portion is preserved as DNA: 45 bases, with reading frame beginning at the first base. On this clone itself: The specificity of this receptor is unknown. Per-base qualities were not stored, and no clone one base away is much larger.

This chain is built from TRBV7-9 and TRBJ2-3, with the D gene uncertain. This receptor was identified in a human patient who received a liver transplant. Following a transplant, some T lymphocytes may have been derived from the graft donor. This specimen was CD8+ T cells from blood, taken 54 months after liver transplant. The CDR3 protein is CASSFSSYSTDTQYF. The DNA reads as follows: TGTGCCAGCAGCTTTTCGAGCTATAGCACAGATACGCAGTATTTT.